Shown below are 26 T cell receptor beta chains from a single sample sequenced in a study of T-cell memory formation after mild COVID-19. From the 5' RACE reads, TCRdb called clonotypes with MiXCR, one entry per CDR3 protein. The sample yields 200,000 or so distinct CDR3 sequences, under 20% seen once. Material for sequencing was PBMCs or a T cell subset sorted from them (not recorded which). All receptors come from an adult woman who had mild COVID-19 (a few samples of this study predate the infection). Cell type and time point are not known.

J is TRBJ2-7 and V is TRBV5-6; 7 bases align to TRBD1. Germline-derived CDR1 and CDR2 are SGHDT and YYEEEE. With 0 bases clipped from V and 6 bases from J, the junction kept 6 bases outside the gene matches. The CDR3 covers 14 residues. CDR3 nucleotides: TGTGCCAGCAGCTTGGACGGGACAGCTCTCGAGCAGTACTTC. Translated: CASSLDGTALEQYF.

The sample holds a few counts of this clonotype. This sequence joins TRBV7-9 and TRBJ1-4; TRBD1 agrees at 7 bases. CDR3 length: 15 amino acids. Germline values: CDR1 SEHNR, CDR2 FQNEAQ (reference sequence). V was clipped by 5 bases and J by 6 bases; unmatched bases: 9. This chain's CDR3 is CASSPGDRLDEKLFF. In DNA form, the CDR3 reads TGTGCCAGCAGCCCGGGGGACAGATTAGATGAAAAACTGTTTTTT.

This chain joins TRBV20-1 and TRBJ2-7; D tentatively fits TRBD1 or TRBD2 (5 bases each). V was trimmed by 2 bases and J by 6 bases, leaving 17 bases between them. Looked up from germline, CDR1 is DFQATT and CDR2 is SNEGSKA (reference sequence). CDR3 size: 14 residues. In nucleotides, the CDR3 is TGCAGTGCTAGAATCCCGGGCAGGGACGGCGAGCAGTACTTC. This codes for CSARIPGRDGEQYF.

This clonotype was detected a few times. The chain employs TRBV20-1 and TRBJ2-5; possible D gene TRBD2, 6 bases. Germline loops: CDR1 DFQATT, CDR2 SNEGSKA (reference sequence). Trimming stripped 4 bases from V and 1 base from J, with 10 bases between. This CDR3 has 13 amino acids. CDR3 sequence: CSAKWGVQETQYF. The CDR3 DNA follows: TGCAGTGCTAAATGGGGGGTCCAAGAGACCCAGTACTTC.

This clonotype was seen more than once but under ten times. This chain uses TRBV18 with TRBJ1-5; the D is unclear. Trimming removed 4 bases from V and 4 bases from J, with 5 bases in between. Germline CDR1 is KGHSH and CDR2 is LQKENI. This CDR3 comprises 12 residues. CDR3 sequence reads: CASSLLNQPQHF. The CDR3 nucleotides read TGTGCCAGCTCACTCCTAAATCAGCCCCAGCATTTT.

In nucleotides, the CDR3 is TGTGCCAGCAGTGAAGGGGACAGGTCCTACGAGCAGTACTTC. Its protein is CASSEGDRSYEQYF. The chain joins TRBV2 to TRBJ2-7; 8 nucleotides line up with TRBD1. Germline CDR1 is SNHLY and CDR2 is FYNNEI. With V trimmed by 1 base and J by 1 base, 0 bases remained unmatched. This CDR3 has 14 amino acids. Filled out from reference TRBV2 and TRBJ2-7, the complete variable domain reads EPEVTQTPSHQVTQMGQEVILRCVPISNHLYFYWYRQILGQKVEFLVSFYNNEISEKSEIFDDQFSVERPDGSNFTLKIRSTKLEDSAMYFCASSEGDRSYEQYFGPGTRLTVT.

In this sample, this clonotype turned up many times. The chain recombines TRBV27 with TRBJ1-1; D is unresolved. CDR3 length: 11 residues. V was pared by 3 bases and J by 4 bases, with 3 bases between. CDR1 MNHEY and CDR2 SMNVEV come from the germline V gene (reference sequence). This CDR3 reads CASSFGTEAFF. The CDR3 region has the DNA TGTGCCAGCAGTTTTGGCACTGAAGCTTTCTTT.

This clonotype appeared a few times. This chain joins TRBV2 and TRBJ2-2; 7 bases fit TRBD1. Germline-derived CDR1 and CDR2 are SNHLY and FYNNEI. The CDR3 extends over 12 amino acids. The V gene end was trimmed by 7 bases and the J gene end by 9 bases; junction bases not matched to a gene: 5. CDR3 coding DNA: TGTGCCAGCACTTTACAGGGGCGGGAGCTGTTTTTT. The encoded protein is CASTLQGRELFF. The whole variable domain, remainder taken from reference TRBV2 and TRBJ2-2, is EPEVTQTPSHQVTQMGQEVILRCVPISNHLYFYWYRQILGQKVEFLVSFYNNEISEKSEIFDDQFSVERPDGSNFTLKIRSTKLEDSAMYFCASTLQGRELFFGEGSRLTVL.

This clonotype occurred a few times. The gene calls are TRBV18 and TRBJ2-2; TRBD2 is a possible D gene (5 bases). Looked up from germline, CDR1 is KGHSH and CDR2 is LQKENI. V lost 3 bases and J 5 bases, leaving 10 bases between the germline ends. This CDR3 has 14 amino acids. The CDR3 region is CASSPLGGTGELFF. Here the CDR3 DNA reads TGTGCCAGCTCACCCCTCGGAGGAACCGGGGAGCTGTTTTTT.

The gene calls are TRBV20-1 and TRBJ1-5, with TRBD1 matching 7 bases. The germline gives CDR1 DFQATT, CDR2 SNEGSKA (reference sequence). J was trimmed by 1 base and V by 0 bases; bases with no gene match: 3. CDR3 length: 15 amino acids. In nucleotides, the CDR3 is TGCAGTGCTAGAGATCGACAGGGAAGCAATCAGCCCCAGCATTTT. Translation gives CSARDRQGSNQPQHF.

V usage is TRBV5-1 and J usage is TRBJ2-7; 8 bases match TRBD2. The germline V gene encodes CDR1 SGHRS and CDR2 YFSETQ. CDR3 length equals 14 residues. The J segment lost 3 bases and the V segment lost 4 bases, leaving 6 bases of the junction unmatched. CDR3 residues: CASSQSGSNYEQYF. The DNA of the CDR3 is TGCGCCAGCAGCCAGAGCGGGAGCAACTACGAGCAGTACTTC.

The V and J genes are TRBV24-1 and TRBJ2-1, with TRBD2 identical over 7 bases. Germline-derived CDR1 and CDR2 are KGHDR and SFDVKD. V trimming: 5 bases; J trimming: 4 bases; junction bases outside the gene matches: 4. The CDR3 has 14 residues. CDR3 bases: TGTGCCACCAGTGTCGGGGACTATTACAATGAGCAGTTCTTC. Its protein is CATSVGDYYNEQFF.

The V and J genes are TRBV29-1 and TRBJ2-5, with D possibly called TRBD1 or TRBD2 (5 bases each). From germline, CDR1 is SQVTM and CDR2 ANQGSEA. There are 10 residues in the CDR3. V lost 7 bases and J 11 bases, leaving 14 bases between the germline ends. CDR3 region: CSALWGIQYF. CDR3 bases: TGCAGCGCCCTGTGGGGGATTCAGTACTTC.

A few counts support this clonotype. The chain carries TRBV30 and TRBJ2-5, with a possible D match to TRBD2 (6 bases). CDR3 length equals 14 residues. Trimming removed 0 bases from V and 5 bases from J, with 13 bases in between. CDR1 and CDR2 (germline): GTSNPN, SVGIG (reference sequence). CDR3 nucleotides: TGTGCCTGGAGTGTAGGCGGGGCGCAGGAGACCCAGTACTTC. It codes for CAWSVGGAQETQYF.

The chain links TRBV7-9 to TRBJ2-6; D remains ambiguous. Trimming took 2 bases from V and 0 from J, leaving 11 bases between them. The CDR3 consists of 17 residues. CDR1 is SEHNR, CDR2 FQNEAQ, per germline (reference sequence). The CDR3 nucleotides are TGTGCCAGCAGCTTAATCATCTCCAGCTCTGGGGCCAACGTCCTGACTTTC. Protein: CASSLIISSSGANVLTF.

This clonotype was seen repeatedly, ten times or more. V is TRBV20-1 and J is TRBJ2-3; 15 bases fit TRBD2. Germline V gives CDR1 DFQATT, CDR2 SNEGSKA (reference sequence). The CDR3 is 15 amino acids. The ends lost 3 bases at V and 7 bases at J; junction bases unmatched: 5. The CDR3 DNA sequence: TGCAGTGCTAGTGACGGACTAGCGGGGGGGTATACGCAGTATTTT. It translates to CSASDGLAGGYTQYF.

The chain recombines TRBV7-2 with TRBJ1-1, with TRBD1 as a possible D gene (6 bases). The V end was cut by 4 bases, the J end by 4 bases, with 16 bases between. CDR1 and CDR2 from the germline V gene are SGHTA and FQGNSA. The CDR3 runs 15 residues. The DNA for the CDR3 is TGTGCCAGCAGCTCCCCCGGGACAAAGAGCACTGAAGCTTTCTTT. This translates into CASSSPGTKSTEAFF.

The gene calls are TRBV24-1 and TRBJ2-5; D remains ambiguous. The CDR3 has 12 amino acids. With 4 bases removed from V and 5 bases from J, the gap between germline ends came to 7 bases. Germline V gene lookup returns CDR1 KGHDR and CDR2 SFDVKD. The CDR3 DNA is TGTGCCACCAGTGAAGCCGGGGAGACCCAGTACTTC. Translation gives CATSEAGETQYF.

This clonotype came up a few times. This chain connects TRBV11-2 to TRBJ2-3; tentative D call: TRBD1 (5 bases). Trimming shortened V by 2 bases and J by 6 bases, and 12 bases separated the two germline ends. The CDR3 is 14 residues long. Looked up from germline, CDR1 is SGHAT and CDR2 is FQNNGV. DNA of the CDR3: TGTGCCAGCAGCTTATCCGACCACAGGGATACGCAGTATTTT. Encoded protein: CASSLSDHRDTQYF.

In this sample, this clonotype turned up a few times. Here the CDR3 DNA reads TGTGCCAGCAGTTACTCCCGAACTTGGACACCCCGGGCGACAGATACGCAGTATTTT. Translated, it gives CASSYSRTWTPRATDTQYF. The chain is built from TRBV6-5 and TRBJ2-3; maybe TRBD1 (5 bases). V dropped 0 bases and J dropped 3 bases, with 22 bases sitting between them. The CDR3 is 19 residues long. Germline CDR1 is MNHEY and CDR2 is SVGAGI.

This clonotype occurred a few times. The chain employs TRBV7-3 and TRBJ2-1, with 7 bases identical to TRBD1. Germline CDR1 is SGHTA and CDR2 is FQGTGA. J lost 0 bases, V lost 4 bases, and 6 bases had no gene match. The CDR3 extends over 16 amino acids. The CDR3 sequence: CASSYRGSASYNEQFF. DNA for the CDR3: TGTGCCAGCAGCTACAGGGGCTCGGCCTCCTACAATGAGCAGTTCTTC.

There are a few counts of this clonotype. This chain connects TRBV5-1 to TRBJ2-7; tentatively, D is TRBD1 (6 bases). The CDR3 is 13 residues long. CDR1 and CDR2 from the germline V gene are SGHRS and YFSETQ. The V end lost 0 bases, the J end lost 9 bases, and 13 bases lay between the germline ends. CDR3 residues: CASSLASQGLQYF. CDR3 in DNA: TGCGCCAGCAGCTTGGCCTCACAGGGATTGCAGTACTTC.

This clonotype was detected ten times or more. The V and J genes are TRBV7-7 and TRBJ2-3; TRBD1 aligns across 10 bases. The CDR3 spans 14 residues. The trim removed 5 bases at V and 4 bases at J, leaving 3 bases unmatched. Germline values: CDR1 SSHAT, CDR2 FNYEAQ (reference sequence). DNA of the CDR3: TGTGCCAGCAGCCCGGGACAGGGGCCAGATACGCAGTATTTT. Translating gives CASSPGQGPDTQYF.

This clonotype was counted at least ten times. The V gene is TRBV7-2, the J gene TRBJ1-1, with no clear D. CDR1 SGHTA and CDR2 FQGNSA come from the germline V gene. The CDR3 has 13 amino acids. The germline V and J ends were trimmed by 6 bases and 4 bases, with 12 bases remaining between them. CDR3 coding DNA: TGTGCCAGCAGAAGAGACATTTCCACTGAAGCTTTCTTT. It encodes CASRRDISTEAFF.

The chain combines TRBV6-5 with TRBJ2-7, with D maybe TRBD2 (6 bases). The length of the CDR3 is 15 residues. Germline-derived CDR1 and CDR2 are MNHEY and SVGAGI. Between the trimmed V and J ends, which lost 0 bases and 2 bases, there was a span of 11 bases. CDR3 DNA sequence: TGTGCCAGCAGTTACTCCGGGACTTCCGCCTACGAGCAGTACTTC. Amino acids: CASSYSGTSAYEQYF.

This chain joins TRBV5-1 and TRBJ1-1; a weak D match, TRBD1 (5 bases). V was trimmed by 2 bases and J by 7 bases, leaving 9 bases between them. This CDR3 contains 12 residues. Looked up from germline, CDR1 is SGHRS and CDR2 is YFSETQ. For the CDR3, the DNA is TGCGCCAGCAGCTTTGGGGGTGGTGAAGCTTTCTTT. It is translated as CASSFGGGEAFF.